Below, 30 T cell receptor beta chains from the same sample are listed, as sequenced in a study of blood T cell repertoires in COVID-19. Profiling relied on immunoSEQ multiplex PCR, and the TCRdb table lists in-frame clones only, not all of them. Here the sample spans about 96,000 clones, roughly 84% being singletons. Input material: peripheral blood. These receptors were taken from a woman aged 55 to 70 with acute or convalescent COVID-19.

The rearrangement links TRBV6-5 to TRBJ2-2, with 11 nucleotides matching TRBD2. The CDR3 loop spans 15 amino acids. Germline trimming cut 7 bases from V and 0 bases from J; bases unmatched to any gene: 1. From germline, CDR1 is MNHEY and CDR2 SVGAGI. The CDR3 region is CASKGLAANTGELFF. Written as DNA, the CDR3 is TGTGCCAGCAAGGGACTAGCGGCGAACACCGGGGAGCTGTTTTTT.

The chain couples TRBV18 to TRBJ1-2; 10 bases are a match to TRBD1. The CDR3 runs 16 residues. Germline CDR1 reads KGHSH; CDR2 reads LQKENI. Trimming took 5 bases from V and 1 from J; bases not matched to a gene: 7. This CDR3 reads CASSSRTGGNNYGYTF. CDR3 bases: TGTGCCAGCTCATCCCGGACAGGGGGGAATAACTATGGCTACACCTTC.

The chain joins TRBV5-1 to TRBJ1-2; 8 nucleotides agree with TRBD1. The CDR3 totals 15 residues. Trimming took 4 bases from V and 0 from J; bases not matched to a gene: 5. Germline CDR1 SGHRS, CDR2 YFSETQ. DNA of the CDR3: TGCGCCAGCAGCCCCCGACAGGGGTCTAACTATGGCTACACCTTC. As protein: CASSPRQGSNYGYTF.

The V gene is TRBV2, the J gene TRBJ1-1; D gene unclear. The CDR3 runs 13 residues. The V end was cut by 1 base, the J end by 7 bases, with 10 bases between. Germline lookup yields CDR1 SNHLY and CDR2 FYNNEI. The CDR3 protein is CASSEVPLSEAFF. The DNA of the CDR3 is TGTGCCAGCAGTGAAGTTCCTCTGAGTGAAGCTTTCTTT.

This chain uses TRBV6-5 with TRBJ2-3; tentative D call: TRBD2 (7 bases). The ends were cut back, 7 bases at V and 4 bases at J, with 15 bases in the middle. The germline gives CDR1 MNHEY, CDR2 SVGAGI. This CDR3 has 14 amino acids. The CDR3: CASTVGGRADTQYF. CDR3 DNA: TGTGCCAGCACCGTCGGGGGGCGCGCAGATACGCAGTATTTT.

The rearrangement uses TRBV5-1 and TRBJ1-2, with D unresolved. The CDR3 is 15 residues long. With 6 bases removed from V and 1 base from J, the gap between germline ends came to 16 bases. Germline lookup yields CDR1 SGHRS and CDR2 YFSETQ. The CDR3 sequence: CASNPDGKLNYGYTF. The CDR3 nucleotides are TGCGCCAGCAACCCGGACGGGAAGCTTAACTATGGCTACACCTTC.

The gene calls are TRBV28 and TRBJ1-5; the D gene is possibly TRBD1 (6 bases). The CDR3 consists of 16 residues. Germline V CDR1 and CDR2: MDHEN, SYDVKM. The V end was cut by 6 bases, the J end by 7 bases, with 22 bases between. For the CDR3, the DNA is TGTGCCAGCAGACCTCCGACTTCAGGGGTTGGACAGCCCCAGCATTTT. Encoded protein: CASRPPTSGVGQPQHF.

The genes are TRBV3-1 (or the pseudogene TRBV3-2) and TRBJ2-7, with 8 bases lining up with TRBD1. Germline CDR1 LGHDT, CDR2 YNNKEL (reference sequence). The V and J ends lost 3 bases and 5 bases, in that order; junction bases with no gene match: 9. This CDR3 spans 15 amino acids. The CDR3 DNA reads TGTGCCAGCAGCCATAATTTGGACAGGGTAGACGAGCAGTACTTC. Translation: CASSHNLDRVDEQYF.

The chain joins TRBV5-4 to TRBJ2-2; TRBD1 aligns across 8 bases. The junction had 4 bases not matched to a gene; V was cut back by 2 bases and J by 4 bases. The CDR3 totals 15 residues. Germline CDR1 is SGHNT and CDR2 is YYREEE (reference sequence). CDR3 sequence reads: CASSFRGRATGELFF. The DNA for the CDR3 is TGTGCCAGCAGCTTCAGGGGGCGCGCCACCGGGGAGCTGTTTTTT. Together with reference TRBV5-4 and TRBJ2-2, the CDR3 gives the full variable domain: ETGVTQSPTHLIKTRGQQVTLRCSSQSGHNTVSWYQQALGQGPQFIFQYYREEENGRGNFPPRFSGLQFPNYSSELNVNALELDDSALYLCASSFRGRATGELFFGEGSRLTVL.

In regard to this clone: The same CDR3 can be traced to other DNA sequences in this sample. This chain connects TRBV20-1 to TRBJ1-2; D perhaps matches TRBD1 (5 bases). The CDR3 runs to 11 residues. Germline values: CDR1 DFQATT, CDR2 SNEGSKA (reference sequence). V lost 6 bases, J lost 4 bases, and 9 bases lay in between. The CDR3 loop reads CSAGGTYGYTF. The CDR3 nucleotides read TGCAGTGCAGGAGGGACCTATGGCTACACCTTC.

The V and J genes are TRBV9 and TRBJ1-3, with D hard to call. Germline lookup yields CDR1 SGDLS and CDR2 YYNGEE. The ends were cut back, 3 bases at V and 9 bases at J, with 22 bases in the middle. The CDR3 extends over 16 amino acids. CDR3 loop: CASSAPSGTHSGTIYF. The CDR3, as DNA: TGTGCCAGCAGCGCTCCCTCCGGAACGCACAGCGGCACCATATATTTT.

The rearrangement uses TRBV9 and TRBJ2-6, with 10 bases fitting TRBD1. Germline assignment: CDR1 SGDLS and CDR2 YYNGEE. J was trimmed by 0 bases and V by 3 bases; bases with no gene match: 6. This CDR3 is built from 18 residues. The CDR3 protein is CASSAGQGSYSGANVLTF. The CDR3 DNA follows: TGTGCCAGCAGCGCGGGACAGGGGTCTTACTCTGGGGCCAACGTCCTGACTTTC.

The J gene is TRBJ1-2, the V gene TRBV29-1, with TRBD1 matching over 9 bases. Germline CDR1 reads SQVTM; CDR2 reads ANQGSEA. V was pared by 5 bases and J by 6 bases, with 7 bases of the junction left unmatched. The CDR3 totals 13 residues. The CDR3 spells CSVSPGQGDGYTF. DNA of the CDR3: TGCAGCGTTTCACCGGGACAGGGAGATGGCTACACCTTC.

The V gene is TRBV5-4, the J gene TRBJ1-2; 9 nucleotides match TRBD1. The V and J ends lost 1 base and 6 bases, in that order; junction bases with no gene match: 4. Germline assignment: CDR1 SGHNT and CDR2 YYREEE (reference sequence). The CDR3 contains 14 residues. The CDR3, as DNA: TGTGCCAGCAGCTTGTTCACAGGGGGCGATGGCTACACCTTC. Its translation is CASSLFTGGDGYTF.

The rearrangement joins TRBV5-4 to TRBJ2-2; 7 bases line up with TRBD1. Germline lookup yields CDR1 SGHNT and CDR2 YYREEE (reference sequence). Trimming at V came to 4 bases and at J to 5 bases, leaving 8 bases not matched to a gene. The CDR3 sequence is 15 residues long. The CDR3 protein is CASSQDRAGTGELFF. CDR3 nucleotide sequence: TGTGCCAGCAGCCAAGACAGGGCAGGGACCGGGGAGCTGTTTTTT.

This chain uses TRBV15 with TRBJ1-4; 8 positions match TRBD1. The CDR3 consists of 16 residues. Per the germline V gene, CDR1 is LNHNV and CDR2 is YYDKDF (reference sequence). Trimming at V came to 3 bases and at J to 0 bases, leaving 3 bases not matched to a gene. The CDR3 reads CATSRDRASTNEKLFF. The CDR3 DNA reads TGTGCCACCAGCAGGGACAGGGCGTCAACTAATGAAAAACTGTTTTTT.

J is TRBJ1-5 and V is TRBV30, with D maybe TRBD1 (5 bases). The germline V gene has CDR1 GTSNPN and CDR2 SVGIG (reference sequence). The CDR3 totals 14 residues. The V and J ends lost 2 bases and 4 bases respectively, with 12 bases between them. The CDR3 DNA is TGTGCCTGGAGTCGTGGGGCCCTTAATCAGCCCCAGCATTTT. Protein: CAWSRGALNQPQHF.

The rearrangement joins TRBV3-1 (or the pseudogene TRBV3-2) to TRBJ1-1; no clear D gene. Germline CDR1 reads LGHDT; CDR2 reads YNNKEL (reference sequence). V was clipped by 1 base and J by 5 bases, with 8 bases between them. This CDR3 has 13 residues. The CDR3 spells CASSQAVETEAFF. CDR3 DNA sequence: TGTGCCAGCAGCCAAGCGGTGGAGACTGAAGCTTTCTTT.

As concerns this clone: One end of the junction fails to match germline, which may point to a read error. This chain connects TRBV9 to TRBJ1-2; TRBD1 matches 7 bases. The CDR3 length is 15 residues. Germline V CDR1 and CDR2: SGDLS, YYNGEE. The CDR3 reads CAGSVGTALSYGYTF. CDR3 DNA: TGTGCCGGCAGCGTTGGGACAGCCCTCAGCTATGGCTACACCTTC.

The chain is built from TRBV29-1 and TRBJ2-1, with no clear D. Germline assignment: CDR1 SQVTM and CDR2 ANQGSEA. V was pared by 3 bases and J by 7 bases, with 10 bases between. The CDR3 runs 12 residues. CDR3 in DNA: TGCAGCGTTGAGAGGCAAACAAATGAGCAGTTCTTC. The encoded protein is CSVERQTNEQFF.

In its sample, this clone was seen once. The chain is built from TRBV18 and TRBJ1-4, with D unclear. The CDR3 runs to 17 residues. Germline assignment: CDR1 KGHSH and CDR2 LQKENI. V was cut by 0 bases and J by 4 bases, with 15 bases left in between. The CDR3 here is CASSPPNGVGLNEKLFF. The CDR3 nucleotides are TGTGCCAGCTCACCACCTAACGGGGTTGGCCTTAATGAAAAACTGTTTTTT.

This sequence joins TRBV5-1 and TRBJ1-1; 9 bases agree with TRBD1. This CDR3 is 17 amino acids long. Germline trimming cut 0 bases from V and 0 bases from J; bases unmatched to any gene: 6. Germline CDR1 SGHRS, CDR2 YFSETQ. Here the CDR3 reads CASSLVPGQGMNTEAFF. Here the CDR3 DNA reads TGCGCCAGCAGCTTGGTGCCGGGACAGGGTATGAACACTGAAGCTTTCTTT.

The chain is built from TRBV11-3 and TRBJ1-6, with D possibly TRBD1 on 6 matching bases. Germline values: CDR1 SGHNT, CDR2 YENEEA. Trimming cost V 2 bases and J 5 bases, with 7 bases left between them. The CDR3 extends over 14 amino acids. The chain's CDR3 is CASSLQGNNSPLHF. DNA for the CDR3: TGTGCCAGCAGCTTACAGGGGAATAATTCACCCCTCCACTTT.

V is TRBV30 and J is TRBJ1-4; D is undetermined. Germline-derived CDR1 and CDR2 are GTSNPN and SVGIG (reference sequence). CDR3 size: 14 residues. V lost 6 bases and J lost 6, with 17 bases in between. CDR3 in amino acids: CACAPPGVDEKLFF. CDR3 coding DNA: TGTGCCTGCGCGCCTCCGGGAGTTGATGAAAAACTGTTTTTT.

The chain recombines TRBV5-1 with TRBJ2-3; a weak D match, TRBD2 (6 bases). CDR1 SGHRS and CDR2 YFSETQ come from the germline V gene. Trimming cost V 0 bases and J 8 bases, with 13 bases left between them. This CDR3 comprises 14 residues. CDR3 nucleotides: TGCGCCAGCAGCTTGGAGACTGCCGGGGGTACGCAGTATTTT. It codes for CASSLETAGGTQYF.

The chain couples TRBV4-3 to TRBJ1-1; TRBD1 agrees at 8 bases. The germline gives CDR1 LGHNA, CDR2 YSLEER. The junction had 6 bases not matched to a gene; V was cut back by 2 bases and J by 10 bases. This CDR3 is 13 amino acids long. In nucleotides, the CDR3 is TGCGCCAGCAGCCAACAGACAGGGGAAACAGCTTTCTTT. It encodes CASSQQTGETAFF.

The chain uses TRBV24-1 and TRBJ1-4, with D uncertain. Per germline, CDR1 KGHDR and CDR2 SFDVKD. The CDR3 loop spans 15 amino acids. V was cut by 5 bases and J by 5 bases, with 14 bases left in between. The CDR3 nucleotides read TGTGCCACCAGTGGCACGGGCCGGGGAAATGAAAAACTGTTTTTT. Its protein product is CATSGTGRGNEKLFF.

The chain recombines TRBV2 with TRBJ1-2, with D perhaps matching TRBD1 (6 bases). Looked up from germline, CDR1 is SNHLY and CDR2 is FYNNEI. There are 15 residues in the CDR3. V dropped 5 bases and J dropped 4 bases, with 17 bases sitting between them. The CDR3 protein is CASSRRTAIPYGYTF. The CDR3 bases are TGTGCCAGCAGTAGACGGACAGCGATCCCCTATGGCTACACCTTC.

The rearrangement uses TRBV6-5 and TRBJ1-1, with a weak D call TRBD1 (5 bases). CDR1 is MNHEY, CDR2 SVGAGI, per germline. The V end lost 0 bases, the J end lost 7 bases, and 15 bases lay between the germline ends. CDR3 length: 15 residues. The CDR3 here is CASSYSMGSGGEAFF. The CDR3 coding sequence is TGTGCCAGCAGTTACTCGATGGGGTCCGGGGGTGAAGCTTTCTTT.

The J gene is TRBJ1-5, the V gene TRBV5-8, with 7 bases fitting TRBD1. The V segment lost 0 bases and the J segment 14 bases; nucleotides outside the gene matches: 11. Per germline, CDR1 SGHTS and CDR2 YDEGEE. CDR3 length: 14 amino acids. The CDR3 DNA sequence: TGTGCCAGCAGCTTGGCTTTGTCCGGAACAGGGGAGCATTTT. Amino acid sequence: CASSLALSGTGEHF. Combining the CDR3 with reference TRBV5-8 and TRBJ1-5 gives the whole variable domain EAGVTQSPTHLIKTRGQQATLRCSPISGHTSVYWYQQALGLGLQFLLWYDEGEERNRGNFPPRFSGRQFPNYSSELNVNALELEDSALYLCASSLALSGTGEHFGDGTRLSIL.